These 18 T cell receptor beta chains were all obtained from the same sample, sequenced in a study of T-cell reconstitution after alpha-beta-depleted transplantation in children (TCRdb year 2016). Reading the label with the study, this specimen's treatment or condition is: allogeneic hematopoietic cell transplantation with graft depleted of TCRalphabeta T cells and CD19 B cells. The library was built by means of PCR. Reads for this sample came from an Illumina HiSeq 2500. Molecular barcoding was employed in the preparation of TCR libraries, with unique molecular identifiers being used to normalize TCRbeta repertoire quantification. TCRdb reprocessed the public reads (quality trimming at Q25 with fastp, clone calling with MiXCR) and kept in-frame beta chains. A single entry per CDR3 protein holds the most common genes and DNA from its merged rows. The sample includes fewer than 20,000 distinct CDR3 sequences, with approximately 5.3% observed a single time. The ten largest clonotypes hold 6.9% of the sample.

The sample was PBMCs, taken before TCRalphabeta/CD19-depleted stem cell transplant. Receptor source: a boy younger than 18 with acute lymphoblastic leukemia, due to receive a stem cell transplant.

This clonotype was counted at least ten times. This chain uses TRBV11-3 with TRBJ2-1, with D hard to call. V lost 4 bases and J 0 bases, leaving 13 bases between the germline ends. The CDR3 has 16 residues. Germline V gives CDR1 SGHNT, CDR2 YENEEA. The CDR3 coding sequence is TGTGCCAGCAGCTCCCCATCGGAGAGCTCCTACAATGAGCAGTTCTTC. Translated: CASSSPSESSYNEQFF.

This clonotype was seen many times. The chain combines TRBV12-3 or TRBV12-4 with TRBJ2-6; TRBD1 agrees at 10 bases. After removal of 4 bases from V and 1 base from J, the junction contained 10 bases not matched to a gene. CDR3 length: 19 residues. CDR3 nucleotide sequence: TGTGCCAGCAGTTCAGAACAGACAGGGGGCGGGTCTGGGGCCAACGTCCTGACTTTC. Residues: CASSSEQTGGGSGANVLTF.

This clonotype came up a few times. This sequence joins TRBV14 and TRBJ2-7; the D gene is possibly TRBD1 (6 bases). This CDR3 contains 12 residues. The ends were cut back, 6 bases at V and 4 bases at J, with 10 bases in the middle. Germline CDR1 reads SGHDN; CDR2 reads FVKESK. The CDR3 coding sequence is TGTGCCAGCAGTTCGGACAGATACGAGCAGTACTTC. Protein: CASSSDRYEQYF.

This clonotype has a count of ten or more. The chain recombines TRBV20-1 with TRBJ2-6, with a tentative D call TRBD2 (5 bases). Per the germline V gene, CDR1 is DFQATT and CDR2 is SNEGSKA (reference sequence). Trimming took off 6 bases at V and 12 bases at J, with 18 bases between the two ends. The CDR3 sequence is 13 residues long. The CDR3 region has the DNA TGCAGTGCCCAAGAGGACTGGGTGGGCGTCCTGACTTTC. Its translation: CSAQEDWVGVLTF.

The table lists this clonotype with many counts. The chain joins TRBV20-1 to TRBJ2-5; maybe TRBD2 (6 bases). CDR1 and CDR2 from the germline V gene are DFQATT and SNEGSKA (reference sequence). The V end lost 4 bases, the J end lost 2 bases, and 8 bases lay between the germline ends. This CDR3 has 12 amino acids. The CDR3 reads CSANRGQETQYF. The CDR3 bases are TGCAGTGCTAACCGGGGGCAAGAGACCCAGTACTTC.

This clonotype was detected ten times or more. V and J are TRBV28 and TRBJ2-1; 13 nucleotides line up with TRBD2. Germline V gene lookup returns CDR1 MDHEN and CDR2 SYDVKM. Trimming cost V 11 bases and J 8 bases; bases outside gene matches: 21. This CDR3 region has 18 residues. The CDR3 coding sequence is TGTGCCCCCCCCCCCCGGACTAGCGGGGGATGCCATCCGGATGAGCAGTTCTTC. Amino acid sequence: CAPPPRTSGGCHPDEQFF.

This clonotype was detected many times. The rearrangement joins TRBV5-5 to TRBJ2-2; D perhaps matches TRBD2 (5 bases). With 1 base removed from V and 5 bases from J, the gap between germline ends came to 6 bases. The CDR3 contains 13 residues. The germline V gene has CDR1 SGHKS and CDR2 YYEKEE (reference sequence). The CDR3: CASSLWETGELFF. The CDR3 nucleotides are TGTGCCAGCAGCTTGTGGGAGACCGGGGAGCTGTTTTTT.

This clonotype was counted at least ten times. The CDR3, as DNA: TGCAGTGCTCGACAGGGCGACGGGACAGATACGCAGTATTTT. It codes for CSARQGDGTDTQYF. This sequence joins TRBV20-1 and TRBJ2-3, with 7 nucleotides matching TRBD1. Trimming cost V 5 bases and J 3 bases; bases outside gene matches: 8. The length of the CDR3 is 14 residues. In germline, CDR1 is DFQATT, CDR2 SNEGSKA (reference sequence).

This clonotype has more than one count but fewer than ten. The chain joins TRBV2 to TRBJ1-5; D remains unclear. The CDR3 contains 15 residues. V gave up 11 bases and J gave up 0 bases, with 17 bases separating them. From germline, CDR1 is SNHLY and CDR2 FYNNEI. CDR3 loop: CALSLVGFSNQPQHF. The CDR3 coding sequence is TGTGCCCTCAGTTTGGTGGGTTTTAGCAATCAGCCCCAGCATTTT.

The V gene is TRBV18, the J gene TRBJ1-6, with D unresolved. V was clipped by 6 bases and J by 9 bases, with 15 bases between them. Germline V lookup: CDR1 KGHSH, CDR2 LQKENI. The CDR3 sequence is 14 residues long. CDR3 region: CASSPSDGSSPLHF. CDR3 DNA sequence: TGTGCCAGCTCCCCGTCGGACGGGAGTTCACCCCTCCACTTT.

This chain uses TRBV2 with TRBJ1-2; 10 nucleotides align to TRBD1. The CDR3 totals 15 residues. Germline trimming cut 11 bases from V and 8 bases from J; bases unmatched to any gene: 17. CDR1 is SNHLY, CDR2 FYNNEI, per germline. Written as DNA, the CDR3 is TGTGCCCTCTGTTTTGATAGACAGGGGGCGGGAGGCTACACCTTC. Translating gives CALCFDRQGAGGYTF.

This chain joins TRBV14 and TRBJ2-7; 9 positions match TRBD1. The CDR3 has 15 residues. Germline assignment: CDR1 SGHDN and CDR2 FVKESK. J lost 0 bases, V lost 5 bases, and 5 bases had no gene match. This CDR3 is CASSEGQGISYEQYF. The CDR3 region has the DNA TGTGCCAGCAGCGAAGGACAGGGGATCTCCTACGAGCAGTACTTC.

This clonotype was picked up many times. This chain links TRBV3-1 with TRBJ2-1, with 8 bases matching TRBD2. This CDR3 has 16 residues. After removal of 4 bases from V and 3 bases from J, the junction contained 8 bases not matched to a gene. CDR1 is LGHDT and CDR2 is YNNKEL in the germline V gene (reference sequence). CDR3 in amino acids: CASSRPRAGGYNEQFF. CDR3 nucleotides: TGTGCCAGCAGCCGCCCCCGGGCGGGGGGCTACAATGAGCAGTTCTTC.

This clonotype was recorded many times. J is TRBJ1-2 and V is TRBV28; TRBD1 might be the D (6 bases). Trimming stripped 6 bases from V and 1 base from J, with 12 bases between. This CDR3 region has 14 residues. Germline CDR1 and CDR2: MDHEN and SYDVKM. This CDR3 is CASRPRGGNYGYTF. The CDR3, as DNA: TGTGCCAGCAGGCCGAGAGGGGGTAACTATGGCTACACCTTC.

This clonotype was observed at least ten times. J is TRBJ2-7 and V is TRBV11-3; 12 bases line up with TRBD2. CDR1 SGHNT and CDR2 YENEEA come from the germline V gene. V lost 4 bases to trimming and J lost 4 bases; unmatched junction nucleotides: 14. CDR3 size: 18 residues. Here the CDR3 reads CASSSPQGLAGRRYEQYF. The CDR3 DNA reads TGTGCCAGCAGCTCACCTCAAGGACTAGCGGGACGAAGATACGAGCAGTACTTC.

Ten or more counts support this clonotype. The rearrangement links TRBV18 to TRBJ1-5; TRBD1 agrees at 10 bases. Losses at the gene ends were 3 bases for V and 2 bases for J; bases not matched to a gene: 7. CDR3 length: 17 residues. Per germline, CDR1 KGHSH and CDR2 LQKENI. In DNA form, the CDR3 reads TGTGCCAGCTCACCGTTCGACAGGGGGCCGGGCAATCAGCCCCAGCATTTT. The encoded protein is CASSPFDRGPGNQPQHF.

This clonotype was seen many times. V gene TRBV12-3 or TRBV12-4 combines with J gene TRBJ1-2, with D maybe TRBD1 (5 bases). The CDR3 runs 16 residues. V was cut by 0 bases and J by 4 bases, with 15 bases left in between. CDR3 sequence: CASSLAGARGPYGYTF. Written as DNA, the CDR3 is TGTGCCAGCAGTTTAGCGGGAGCCCGGGGCCCCTATGGCTACACCTTC.

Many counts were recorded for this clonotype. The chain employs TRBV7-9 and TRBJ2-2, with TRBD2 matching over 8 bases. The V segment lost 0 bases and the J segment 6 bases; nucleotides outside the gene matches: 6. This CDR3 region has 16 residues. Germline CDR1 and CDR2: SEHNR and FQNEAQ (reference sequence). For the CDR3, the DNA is TGTGCCAGCAGCTTAGCGGTGGGACTAGTACCCGGGGAGCTGTTTTTT. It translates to CASSLAVGLVPGELFF.